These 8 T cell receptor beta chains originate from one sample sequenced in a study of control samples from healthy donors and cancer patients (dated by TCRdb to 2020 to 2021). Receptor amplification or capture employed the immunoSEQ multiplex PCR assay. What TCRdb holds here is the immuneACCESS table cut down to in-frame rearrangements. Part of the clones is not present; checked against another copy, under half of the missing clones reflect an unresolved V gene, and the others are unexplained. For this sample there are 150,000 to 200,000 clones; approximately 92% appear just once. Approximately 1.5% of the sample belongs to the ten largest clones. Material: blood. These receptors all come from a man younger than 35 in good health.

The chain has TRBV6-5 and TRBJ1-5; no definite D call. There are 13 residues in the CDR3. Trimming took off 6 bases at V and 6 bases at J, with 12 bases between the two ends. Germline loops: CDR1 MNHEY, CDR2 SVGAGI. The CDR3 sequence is CASSPAGSQPQHF. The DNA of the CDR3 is TGTGCCAGCAGCCCCGCTGGGAGTCAGCCCCAGCATTTT.

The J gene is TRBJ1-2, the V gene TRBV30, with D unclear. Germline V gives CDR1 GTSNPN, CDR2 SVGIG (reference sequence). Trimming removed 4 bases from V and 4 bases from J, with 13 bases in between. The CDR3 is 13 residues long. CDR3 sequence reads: CAWNGDGSYGYTF. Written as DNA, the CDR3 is TGTGCCTGGAACGGTGACGGATCCTATGGCTACACCTTC.

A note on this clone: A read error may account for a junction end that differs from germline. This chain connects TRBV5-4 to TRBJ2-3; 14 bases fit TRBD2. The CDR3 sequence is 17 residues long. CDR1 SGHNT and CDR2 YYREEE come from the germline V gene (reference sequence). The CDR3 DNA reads TGTGCCAGCAGATACGCAGGGACTAGCGGGGGTGGGTTTCGGTTGAATTTT. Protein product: CASRYAGTSGGGFRLNF.

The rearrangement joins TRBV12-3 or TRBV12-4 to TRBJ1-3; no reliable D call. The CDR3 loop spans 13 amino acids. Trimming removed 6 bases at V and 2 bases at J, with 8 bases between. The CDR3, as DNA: TGTGCCAGCAGCCAACAAGCTGGAAACACCATATATTTT. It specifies CASSQQAGNTIYF.

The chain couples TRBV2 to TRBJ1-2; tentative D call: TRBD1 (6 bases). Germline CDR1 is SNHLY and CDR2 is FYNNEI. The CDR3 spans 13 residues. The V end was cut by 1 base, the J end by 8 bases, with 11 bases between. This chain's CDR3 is CASSEEGGGGYTF. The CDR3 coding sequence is TGTGCCAGCAGTGAAGAAGGGGGGGGCGGCTACACCTTC.

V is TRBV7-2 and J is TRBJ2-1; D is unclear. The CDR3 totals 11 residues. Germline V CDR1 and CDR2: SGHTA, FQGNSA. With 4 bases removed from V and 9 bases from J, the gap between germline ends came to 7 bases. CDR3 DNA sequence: TGTGCCAGCAGCTACGCTGGTGAGCAGTTCTTC. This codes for CASSYAGEQFF.

The CDR3, as DNA: TGTGCCAGCAGTGAATTAGGGGTGGGTGATTCACCCCTCCACTTT. This codes for CASSELGVGDSPLHF. This rearrangement joins TRBV25-1 to TRBJ1-6, with D tentatively TRBD1 (5 bases). The CDR3 runs to 15 residues. CDR1 and CDR2 (germline): MGHDK, SYGVNS. V was shortened by 1 base and J by 8 bases, with 12 bases between the two germline ends.

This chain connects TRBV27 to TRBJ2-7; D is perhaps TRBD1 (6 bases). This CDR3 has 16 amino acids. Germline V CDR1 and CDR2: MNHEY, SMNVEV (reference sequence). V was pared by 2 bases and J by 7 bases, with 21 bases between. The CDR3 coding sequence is TGTGCCAGCAGTTTAAGAGGGACACCGGTTGAGGGTGAGCAGTACTTC. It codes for CASSLRGTPVEGEQYF.